A single sample is the source of the 22 T cell receptor beta chains below, sequenced in a study of cytomegalovirus exposure and HLA in healthy donors. Amplification used 60 Vbeta primers and 13 Jbeta primers. Some clones are missing from TCRdb's copy, which holds only in-frame ones; the method was immunoSEQ multiplex PCR. Of some 190,000 clones listed, roughly 75% are singletons. The specimen sequenced was PBMCs. These receptor sequences come from a woman in her twenties or thirties in good health and CMV-seronegative.

This clone is medium-sized by share. The V and J genes are TRBV30 and TRBJ1-1; 7 bases agree with TRBD1. CDR1 and CDR2 (germline): GTSNPN, SVGIG (reference sequence). With 3 bases clipped from V and 1 base from J, the junction kept 2 bases outside the gene matches. This CDR3 has 13 amino acids. CDR3 bases: TGTGCCTGGAGCGACAGGGAGAACACTGAAGCTTTCTTT. Its protein is CAWSDRENTEAFF.

V gene TRBV7-9 combines with J gene TRBJ2-7; D not resolved. Germline loops: CDR1 SEHNR, CDR2 FQNEAQ (reference sequence). The CDR3 length is 15 residues. Between the trimmed V and J ends, which lost 1 base and 0 bases, there was a span of 10 bases. CDR3 coding DNA: TGTGCCAGCAGCTTAGTAACGGAGAGCTCCTACGAGCAGTACTTC. Translating it yields CASSLVTESSYEQYF.

This clone was picked up one time. This chain connects TRBV6-5 to TRBJ2-7; TRBD1 agrees at 7 bases. Germline loops: CDR1 MNHEY, CDR2 SVGAGI. The CDR3 runs to 13 residues. V lost 10 bases and J lost 3; bases outside the gene matches: 9. CDR3: CATQDRENYEQYF. In DNA, the CDR3 is TGTGCCACCCAAGACAGGGAGAACTACGAGCAGTACTTC.

This chain joins TRBV5-6 and TRBJ2-5; no clear D gene. This CDR3 has 12 residues. Germline V gene data show CDR1 as SGHDT and CDR2 as YYEEEE. V lost 5 bases and J lost 4, with 9 bases in between. The CDR3 reads CASRTGAETQYF. The CDR3 nucleotides are TGTGCCAGCAGAACCGGAGCAGAGACCCAGTACTTC.

The V gene is TRBV15, the J gene TRBJ1-5; 7 bases map to TRBD1. V lost 0 bases to trimming and J lost 4 bases; unmatched junction nucleotides: 9. Germline V CDR1 and CDR2: LNHNV, YYDKDF (reference sequence). The CDR3 is 17 residues long. Written as DNA, the CDR3 is TGTGCCACCAGCAGAGAGGACACTGGACAGGCTAATCAGCCCCAGCATTTT. Its protein product is CATSREDTGQANQPQHF.

The chain combines TRBV6-6 with TRBJ1-1; the D gene is possibly TRBD1 (6 bases). Deletions cut 2 bases from V and 1 base from J, with 8 bases between. Germline assignment: CDR1 MNHNY and CDR2 SVGAGI (reference sequence). The CDR3 covers 14 residues. The CDR3 DNA sequence: TGTGCCAGCAGTTACCTACAGGGGAACACTGAAGCTTTCTTT. Its translation: CASSYLQGNTEAFF.

The CDR3, as DNA: TGTGCCACCAGCAGAGACGGGGTGAACACTGAAGCTTTCTTT. It translates to CATSRDGVNTEAFF. V usage is TRBV15 and J usage is TRBJ1-1; D is uncertain. This CDR3 is 14 amino acids long. Germline values: CDR1 LNHNV, CDR2 YYDKDF (reference sequence). Trimming shortened V by 0 bases and J by 0 bases, and 5 bases separated the two germline ends.

This chain links TRBV5-1 with TRBJ1-5; D gene unclear. Trimming removed 2 bases at V and 3 bases at J, with 15 bases between. The CDR3 is 16 amino acids. Germline loops: CDR1 SGHRS, CDR2 YFSETQ. CDR3 region: CASSFKVWAPNQPQHF. The CDR3 DNA reads TGCGCCAGCAGCTTTAAGGTCTGGGCTCCCAATCAGCCCCAGCATTTT.

V is TRBV5-1 and J is TRBJ2-3; 8 nucleotides match TRBD2. The CDR3 consists of 17 residues. Germline trimming cut 0 bases from V and 8 bases from J; bases unmatched to any gene: 14. CDR1 is SGHRS and CDR2 is YFSETQ in the germline V gene. CDR3 amino acids: CASSLGTGLGSQVTQYF. CDR3 DNA: TGCGCCAGCAGCTTGGGTACGGGACTAGGTTCCCAAGTTACGCAGTATTTT.

J is TRBJ1-5 and V is TRBV6-1; a possible D gene is TRBD1 (5 bases). V lost 6 bases, J lost 5 bases, and 14 bases lay in between. Germline V gives CDR1 MNHNS, CDR2 SASEGT. The CDR3 has 14 residues. The DNA of the CDR3 is TGTGCCAGCAGGCCGACCCAGGGTTATCAGCCCCAGCATTTT. This gives the protein CASRPTQGYQPQHF.

This rearrangement joins TRBV7-2 to TRBJ2-5; tentatively, D is TRBD2 (6 bases). V was clipped by 5 bases and J by 1 base, with 11 bases between them. The CDR3 consists of 14 residues. Per the germline V gene, CDR1 is SGHTA and CDR2 is FQGNSA. The CDR3 DNA reads as TGTGCCAGCAGCGCGGGGACGATCCAAGAGACCCAGTACTTC. Amino acid sequence: CASSAGTIQETQYF.

The CDR3 sequence: CASSADRGVDGYTF. The CDR3, as DNA: TGTGCCAGCAGCGCCGACAGGGGGGTGGATGGCTACACCTTC. This chain uses TRBV6-1 with TRBJ1-2, with 9 bases fitting TRBD1. The CDR3 totals 14 residues. Germline assignment: CDR1 MNHNS and CDR2 SASEGT. The V and J ends lost 6 bases and 6 bases, in that order; junction bases with no gene match: 8.

The V call is TRBV4-2, the J call TRBJ1-6, with 8 bases fitting TRBD1. The CDR3 contains 19 residues. CDR1 and CDR2 from the germline V gene are LGHNA and YNFKEQ. V lost 3 bases, J lost 10 bases, and 20 bases stayed unmatched. DNA for the CDR3: TGTGCCAGCAGCCACGTAAGAAAGGGACAGGCGGGGAAGGACTCACCCCTCCACTTT. Translating it yields CASSHVRKGQAGKDSPLHF.

The rearrangement links TRBV5-6 to TRBJ2-7; D gene uncertain. Germline-derived CDR1 and CDR2 are SGHDT and YYEEEE. V lost 0 bases to trimming and J lost 4 bases, with 8 bases between them. The CDR3 has 13 amino acids. For the CDR3, the DNA is TGTGCCAGCAGCTTGGATCAGGATTACGAGCAGTACTTC. Its protein product is CASSLDQDYEQYF.

The chain couples TRBV11-2 to TRBJ1-6, with TRBD1 matching over 9 bases. This CDR3 has 18 amino acids. The V gene's germline CDR1 is SGHAT and CDR2 FQNNGV. J was trimmed by 10 bases and V by 1 base; bases with no gene match: 14. In DNA, the CDR3 is TGTGCCAGCAGCTTAGCTGGGGAACCGGGACAGGGAACCTCACCCCTCCACTTT. Its translation: CASSLAGEPGQGTSPLHF.

The chain recombines TRBV7-2 with TRBJ1-2, with 10 bases identical to TRBD1. The CDR3 length is 14 residues. The germline gives CDR1 SGHTA, CDR2 FQGNSA. Trimming took 6 bases from V and 7 from J; bases not matched to a gene: 8. The CDR3 sequence: CASRRDRGEGGYTF. CDR3 coding DNA: TGTGCCAGCAGGAGGGACAGGGGAGAAGGTGGCTACACCTTC. Full variable domain (missing parts from reference TRBV7-2 and TRBJ1-2): GAGVSQSPSNKVTEKGKDVELRCDPISGHTALYWYRQSLGQGLEFLIYFQGNSAPDKSGLPSDRFSAERTGGSVSTLTIQRTQQEDSAVYLCASRRDRGEGGYTFGSGTRLTVV.

This clone was detected only a few times. This sequence joins TRBV7-2 and TRBJ2-7, with 9 bases that match TRBD2. Trimming removed 2 bases from V and 2 bases from J; junction bases left unmatched: 4. CDR3 size: 15 residues. Germline V gene lookup returns CDR1 SGHTA and CDR2 FQGNSA. CDR3 nucleotides: TGTGCCAGCAGCTTAACGAGCGGGGGGACCTACGAGCAGTACTTC. It translates to CASSLTSGGTYEQYF.

V is TRBV5-1 and J is TRBJ1-6, with unresolved D. The germline V and J ends were trimmed by 2 bases and 7 bases, with 10 bases remaining between them. CDR3 length: 14 residues. Germline V gene lookup returns CDR1 SGHRS and CDR2 YFSETQ. CDR3 sequence: CASSLEAENSPLHF. The CDR3 DNA reads as TGCGCCAGCAGCTTAGAGGCGGAGAATTCACCCCTCCACTTT.

The rearrangement uses TRBV10-3 and TRBJ2-7, with 10 bases aligning to TRBD1. V lost 6 bases, J lost 7 bases, and 9 bases stayed unmatched. Germline V gene lookup returns CDR1 ENHRY and CDR2 SYGVKD. This CDR3 has 14 amino acids. CDR3 nucleotide sequence: TGTGCCATCAGCAAGGGACAGGGGTTGGGGGAGCAGTACTTC. Protein: CAISKGQGLGEQYF.

This clone has just a few counts. V and J are TRBV5-1 and TRBJ1-1, with D perhaps TRBD1 (6 bases). Trimming left V 0 bases short and J 0 bases short, with 6 bases between. The CDR3 sequence is 14 residues long. CDR1 is SGHRS, CDR2 YFSETQ, per germline. CDR3 sequence: CASSLGTVNTEAFF. The CDR3 region has the DNA TGCGCCAGCAGCTTGGGGACAGTGAACACTGAAGCTTTCTTT.

CDR3 sequence reads: CASSKTGTSGDSYNEQFF. The CDR3 DNA reads TGTGCCAGCAGTAAAACCGGGACTAGCGGGGACTCCTACAATGAGCAGTTCTTC. This chain uses TRBV2 with TRBJ2-1, with 13 nucleotides matching TRBD2. The CDR3 runs to 18 residues. Germline trimming cut 5 bases from V and 0 bases from J; bases unmatched to any gene: 7. The V gene's germline CDR1 is SNHLY and CDR2 FYNNEI. Complete variable domain (other parts from reference TRBV2 and TRBJ2-1): EPEVTQTPSHQVTQMGQEVILRCVPISNHLYFYWYRQILGQKVEFLVSFYNNEISEKSEIFDDQFSVERPDGSNFTLKIRSTKLEDSAMYFCASSKTGTSGDSYNEQFFGPGTRLTVL.

The chain joins TRBV6-5 to TRBJ1-6; D ambiguous. V was shortened by 5 bases and J by 8 bases, with 16 bases between the two germline ends. Per the germline V gene, CDR1 is MNHEY and CDR2 is SVGAGI. The CDR3 extends over 15 amino acids. The CDR3 loop reads CASSRREGGYSPLHF. CDR3 nucleotides: TGTGCCAGCAGTCGCCGGGAGGGTGGGTATTCACCCCTCCACTTT.